This TCR beta chain was profiled in a study of T cells in Graves' hyperthyroidism and ophthalmopathy. Findings of the study overall: Blood also showed most of the thyroid clonotypes that were expanded above 0.001.

The TCR beta CDR3 regions underwent amplification using RNA transcripts as the source. HTBI primers were used for first-round RT-PCR of the TCR CDR3. TCRdb reprocessed the multiplex PCR reads with MiXCR, giving one entry per CDR3 protein. The sample has some 270,000 distinct CDR3 sequences, about an eighth seen once. This clonotype was seen repeatedly, ten times or more. Its antigen is still unknown. Subjects aged 18 to 65 presented with newly diagnosed hyperthyroidism of less than 2 months' duration. Diagnoses were made from clinical symptoms, serum measures (thyroxine and TRAb), thyroid ultrasound and orbital computed tomography. 10 ml of fresh peripheral blood supplied the PBMCs. Sequencing was done on a sample of blood. The clonotype originates from a woman aged 25 to 45 with Graves' hyperthyroidism that later progressed to Graves' ophthalmopathy.

This chain's CDR3 is CASTSGRAYEQYF. Written as DNA, the CDR3 is TGTGCCAGTACTAGCGGGAGGGCCTACGAGCAGTACTTC. The gene calls are TRBV6-1 and TRBJ2-7; 13 bases agree with TRBD2. Germline values: CDR1 MNHNS, CDR2 SASEGT. V was clipped by 9 bases and J by 2 bases; unmatched bases: 1. The CDR3 consists of 13 residues.